The 19 T cell receptor beta chains given below trace back to one sample, sequenced in a study of T cells in localized non-small cell lung cancer. Sequenced by immunoSEQ multiplex PCR; TCRdb stores in-frame clones only, minus some. This table has over 30,000 clones, over 80% appearing once. Sequencing used peripheral blood, obtained before any cancer treatment. The source of these receptors is a woman between 40 and 69 years old with stage I lung adenocarcinoma.

The rearrangement links TRBV6-1 to TRBJ1-4; a possible D gene is TRBD1 (5 bases). Looked up from germline, CDR1 is MNHNS and CDR2 is SASEGT. CDR3 length: 15 amino acids. V was shortened by 6 bases and J by 5 bases, with 16 bases between the two germline ends. The CDR3 loop is CASRLSGLRNEKLFF. In DNA, the CDR3 is TGTGCCAGCAGATTATCGGGACTTAGGAATGAAAAACTGTTTTTT.

The chain combines TRBV7-8 with TRBJ2-2; TRBD2 agrees at 9 bases. This CDR3 has 16 amino acids. Germline loops: CDR1 SGHVS, CDR2 FQNEAQ. V lost 6 bases and J lost 5; bases outside the gene matches: 10. In nucleotides, the CDR3 is TGTGCCAGCAGTCCCGAATCGCTAGCGGGAACCGGGGAGCTGTTTTTT. This codes for CASSPESLAGTGELFF.

The V call is TRBV28, the J call TRBJ2-1; D is possibly TRBD2 (5 bases). The CDR3 runs 14 residues. Germline V gene lookup returns CDR1 MDHEN and CDR2 SYDVKM. The germline V and J ends were trimmed by 7 bases and 7 bases, with 17 bases remaining between them. The CDR3 DNA follows: TGTGCCAGCATCCGGGATTTGGATATGAATGAGCAGTTCTTC. This encodes CASIRDLDMNEQFF.

V gene TRBV6-6 combines with J gene TRBJ1-1, with a possible D match to TRBD1 (5 bases). Trimming left V 7 bases short and J 7 bases short, with 19 bases between. Germline-derived CDR1 and CDR2 are MNHNY and SVGAGI (reference sequence). The CDR3 is 14 amino acids. The CDR3 loop is CASKVTTERFEAFF. The CDR3 nucleotides read TGTGCCAGCAAGGTTACGACAGAGCGCTTTGAAGCTTTCTTT.

V gene TRBV9 combines with J gene TRBJ2-1; 11 bases align to TRBD2. Germline CDR1 is SGDLS and CDR2 is YYNGEE. This CDR3 spans 16 amino acids. V lost 4 bases, J lost 9 bases, and 12 bases stayed unmatched. The CDR3 nucleotides are TGTGCCAGCAGCCTCTCGCTAGCGGGAGGTCATGGTGAGCAGTTCTTC. This codes for CASSLSLAGGHGEQFF.

The genes are TRBV5-5 and TRBJ2-2; D is possibly TRBD1 or TRBD2 (5 bases each). Trimming removed 4 bases from V and 5 bases from J, with 12 bases in between. Germline assignment: CDR1 SGHKS and CDR2 YYEKEE (reference sequence). The CDR3 length is 14 residues. The CDR3: CASSATWGTGELFF. As DNA, the CDR3 is TGTGCCAGCAGCGCGACGTGGGGGACCGGGGAGCTGTTTTTT.

The rearrangement joins TRBV27 to TRBJ1-5, with a weak D call TRBD1 (5 bases). This CDR3 comprises 13 residues. Trimming left V 1 base short and J 6 bases short, with 7 bases between. CDR1 is MNHEY, CDR2 SMNVEV, per germline (reference sequence). CDR3 DNA sequence: TGTGCCAGCAGTTTATGGGGGGGTCAGCCCCAGCATTTT. Translating it yields CASSLWGGQPQHF.

This clone is a singleton in its sample. This sequence joins TRBV7-8 and TRBJ2-7; no firm D call. The germline V and J ends were trimmed by 1 base and 4 bases, with 8 bases remaining between them. This CDR3 spans 13 amino acids. The germline gives CDR1 SGHVS, CDR2 FQNEAQ. The CDR3 DNA reads TGTGCCAGCAGCTTAGGAATGGGTTACGAGCAGTACTTC. Amino acids: CASSLGMGYEQYF.

This chain joins TRBV23-1 and TRBJ1-1, with 10 bases lining up with TRBD1. TRBV23-1 falls under the ORF class, with uncertain function. This CDR3 spans 20 amino acids. The V and J ends lost 6 bases and 4 bases, in that order; junction bases with no gene match: 23. Here the CDR3 DNA reads TGCGCCAGCAGCCCCGTACCGGGACAGGGGTTGGGACTTGAAGGCACTGAAGCTTTCTTT. Its protein is CASSPVPGQGLGLEGTEAFF.

V and J are TRBV15 and TRBJ1-3; no definite D call. V shed 0 bases and J shed 0 bases, with 9 bases lying between them. Germline CDR1 LNHNV, CDR2 YYDKDF (reference sequence). This CDR3 comprises 16 residues. CDR3 nucleotides: TGTGCCACCAGCAGAGACGGGCCCTACTCTGGAAACACCATATATTTT. This encodes CATSRDGPYSGNTIYF.

Only a few counts were recorded for this clone. V is TRBV6-5 and J is TRBJ1-2; weak D call: TRBD1 (5 bases). V lost 6 bases, J lost 6 bases, and 17 bases lay in between. In germline, CDR1 is MNHEY, CDR2 SVGAGI. The CDR3 length is 14 residues. Here the CDR3 DNA reads TGTGCCAGCAGCCCGTGGAGGGGACGGGATGGCTACACCTTC. Translation: CASSPWRGRDGYTF.

The table lists this clone with a count of one. CDR3 sequence (DNA): TGTGCCAGTAGTCCGGGAGAGGCCAAAAACATTCAGTACTTC. Its protein product is CASSPGEAKNIQYF. This sequence joins TRBV19 and TRBJ2-4; possibly TRBD2 for D (6 bases). This CDR3 spans 14 amino acids. CDR1 and CDR2 from the germline V gene are LNHDA and SQIVND (reference sequence). V dropped 5 bases and J dropped 1 base, with 9 bases sitting between them. The whole variable domain, remainder taken from reference TRBV19 and TRBJ2-4, is DGGITQSPKYLFRKEGQNVTLSCEQNLNHDAMYWYRQDPGQGLRLIYYSQIVNDFQKGDIAEGYSVSREKKESFPLTVTSAQKNPTAFYLCASSPGEAKNIQYFGAGTRLSVL.

The J gene is TRBJ2-7, the V gene TRBV19; D is undetermined. The length of the CDR3 is 15 residues. Germline CDR1 reads LNHDA; CDR2 reads SQIVND (reference sequence). Trimming took off 8 bases at V and 1 base at J, with 18 bases between the two ends. The CDR3 region has the DNA TGTGCCAGTTCTCCCTCGGTATTTGGTTCCTACGAGCAGTACTTC. This sequence encodes CASSPSVFGSYEQYF.

V is TRBV7-8 and J is TRBJ2-7; perhaps TRBD2 as D (5 bases). This CDR3 contains 15 residues. Germline CDR1 SGHVS, CDR2 FQNEAQ. V was pared by 5 bases and J by 4 bases, with 18 bases between. For the CDR3, the DNA is TGTGCCAGCAGCACAAGGACTCTCCGGCCTTACGAGCAGTACTTC. Amino acids: CASSTRTLRPYEQYF.

The genes are TRBV19 and TRBJ1-6; D gene ambiguous. The germline V and J ends were trimmed by 5 bases and 10 bases, with 21 bases remaining between them. CDR1 is LNHDA, CDR2 SQIVND, per germline (reference sequence). CDR3 length equals 16 residues. CDR3 sequence (DNA): TGTGCCAGTAGTGCTGGTCGGGGAGGCTTTGGATCACCCCTCCACTTT. It yields the protein CASSAGRGGFGSPLHF.

The rearrangement joins TRBV25-1 to TRBJ2-7, with TRBD1 matching over 7 bases. In germline, CDR1 is MGHDK, CDR2 SYGVNS. The CDR3 runs 13 residues. V lost 4 bases to trimming and J lost 3 bases; unmatched junction nucleotides: 3. The CDR3: CASSVTGDYEQYF. CDR3 in DNA: TGTGCCAGCAGTGTAACAGGGGACTACGAGCAGTACTTC.

This chain links TRBV10-3 with TRBJ1-3; the D gene is possibly TRBD1 (6 bases). The CDR3 loop spans 13 amino acids. Germline V gene data show CDR1 as ENHRY and CDR2 as SYGVKD. The CDR3 reads CTTEGGMGNTIYF. CDR3 in DNA: TGTACTACCGAGGGGGGGATGGGAAACACCATATATTTT.

The chain is built from TRBV29-1 and TRBJ2-1; D not certain. V lost 7 bases and J 13 bases, leaving 14 bases between the germline ends. CDR3 length: 10 amino acids. In germline, CDR1 is SQVTM, CDR2 ANQGSEA. CDR3 protein: CSEPTPKQFF. The CDR3 coding sequence is TGCAGCGAACCCACACCGAAACAGTTCTTC.

This clone showed up just a few times. V is TRBV13 and J is TRBJ2-7; a weak D match, TRBD2 (7 bases). CDR1 is PRHDT, CDR2 FYEKMQ, per germline (reference sequence). V was pared by 8 bases and J by 12 bases, with 26 bases between. The CDR3 is 14 residues long. For the CDR3, the DNA is TGTGCCAGCCGCCAACGCGGAGGGGGGGAGGGACTGTACTTC. Protein: CASRQRGGGEGLYF.